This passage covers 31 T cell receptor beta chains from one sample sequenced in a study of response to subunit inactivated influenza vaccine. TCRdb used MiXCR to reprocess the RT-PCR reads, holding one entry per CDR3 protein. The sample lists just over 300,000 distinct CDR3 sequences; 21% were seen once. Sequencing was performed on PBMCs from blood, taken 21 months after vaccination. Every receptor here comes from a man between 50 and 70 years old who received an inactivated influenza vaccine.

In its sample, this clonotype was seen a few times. CDR3 region: CASSQDRGNYGYTF. The CDR3 coding sequence is TGTGCCAGCAGCCAGGACAGGGGAAACTATGGCTACACCTTC. The chain joins TRBV7-2 to TRBJ1-2, with TRBD1 matching over 9 bases. From germline, CDR1 is SGHTA and CDR2 FQGNSA. The CDR3 length is 14 residues. V shed 5 bases and J 2 bases; nucleotides not matched to a gene: 3.

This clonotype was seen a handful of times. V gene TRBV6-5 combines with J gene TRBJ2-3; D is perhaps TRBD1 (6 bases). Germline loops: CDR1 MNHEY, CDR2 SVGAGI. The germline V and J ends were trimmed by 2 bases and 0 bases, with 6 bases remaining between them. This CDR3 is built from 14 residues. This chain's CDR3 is CASSYGQSTDTQYF. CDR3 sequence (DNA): TGTGCCAGCAGTTACGGACAGAGCACAGATACGCAGTATTTT.

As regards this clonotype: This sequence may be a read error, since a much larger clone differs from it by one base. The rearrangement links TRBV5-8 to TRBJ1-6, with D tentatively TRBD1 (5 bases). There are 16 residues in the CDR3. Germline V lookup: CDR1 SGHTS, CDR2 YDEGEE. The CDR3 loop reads CARSFGGGSYNSPLHF. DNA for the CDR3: TGTGCCAGGAGCTTCGGCGGGGGGTCCTATAATTCACCCCTCCACTTT.

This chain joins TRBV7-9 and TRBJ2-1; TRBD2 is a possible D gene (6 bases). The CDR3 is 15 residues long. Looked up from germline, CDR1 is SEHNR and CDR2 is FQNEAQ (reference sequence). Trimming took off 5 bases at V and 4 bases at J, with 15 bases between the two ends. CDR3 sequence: CASSARLEAYNEQFF. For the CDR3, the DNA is TGTGCCAGCAGCGCGAGACTAGAAGCATACAATGAGCAGTTCTTC. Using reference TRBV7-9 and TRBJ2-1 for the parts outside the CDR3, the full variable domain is DTGVSQNPRHKITKRGQNVTFRCDPISEHNRLYWYRQTLGQGPEFLTYFQNEAQLEKSRLLSDRFSAERPKGSFSTLEIQRTEQGDSAMYLCASSARLEAYNEQFFGPGTRLTVL.

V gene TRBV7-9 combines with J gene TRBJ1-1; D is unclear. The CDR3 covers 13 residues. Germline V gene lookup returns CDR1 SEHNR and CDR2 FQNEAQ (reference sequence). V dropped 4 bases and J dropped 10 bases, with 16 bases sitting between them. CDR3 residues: CASSSPVAGAAFF. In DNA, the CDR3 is TGTGCCAGCAGCTCCCCGGTTGCCGGCGCAGCTTTCTTT. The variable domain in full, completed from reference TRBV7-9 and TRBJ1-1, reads DTGVSQNPRHKITKRGQNVTFRCDPISEHNRLYWYRQTLGQGPEFLTYFQNEAQLEKSRLLSDRFSAERPKGSFSTLEIQRTEQGDSAMYLCASSSPVAGAAFFGQGTRLTVV.

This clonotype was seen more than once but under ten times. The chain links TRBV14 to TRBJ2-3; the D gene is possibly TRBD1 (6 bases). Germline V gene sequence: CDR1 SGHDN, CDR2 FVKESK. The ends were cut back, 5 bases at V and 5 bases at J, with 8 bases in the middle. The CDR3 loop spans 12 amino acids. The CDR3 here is CASSAQGDTQYF. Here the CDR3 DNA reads TGTGCCAGCAGCGCACAGGGAGATACGCAGTATTTT.

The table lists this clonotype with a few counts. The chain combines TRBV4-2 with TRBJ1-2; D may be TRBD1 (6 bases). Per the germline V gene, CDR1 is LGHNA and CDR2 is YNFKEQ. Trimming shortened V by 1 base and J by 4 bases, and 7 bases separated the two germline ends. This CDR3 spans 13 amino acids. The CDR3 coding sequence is TGTGCCAGCAGCCAAGGGACAGCCTATGGCTACACCTTC. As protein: CASSQGTAYGYTF.

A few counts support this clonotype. The CDR3 here is CASSSQQGRGTEAFF. The CDR3 DNA is TGTGCCAGCAGCTCACAACAGGGGCGCGGCACTGAAGCTTTCTTT. The rearrangement links TRBV5-5 to TRBJ1-1, with 7 bases fitting TRBD1. CDR3 length: 15 amino acids. J gave up 4 bases and V 3 bases, and 9 bases lay outside the gene matches. The germline CDR1 and CDR2 sequences are SGHKS and YYEKEE (reference sequence).

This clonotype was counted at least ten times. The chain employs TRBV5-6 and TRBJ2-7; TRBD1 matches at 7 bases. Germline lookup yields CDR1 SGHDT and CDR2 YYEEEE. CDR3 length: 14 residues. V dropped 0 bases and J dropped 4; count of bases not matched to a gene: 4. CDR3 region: CASSLDNRGYEQYF. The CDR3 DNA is TGTGCCAGCAGCTTGGATAACAGGGGTTACGAGCAGTACTTC.

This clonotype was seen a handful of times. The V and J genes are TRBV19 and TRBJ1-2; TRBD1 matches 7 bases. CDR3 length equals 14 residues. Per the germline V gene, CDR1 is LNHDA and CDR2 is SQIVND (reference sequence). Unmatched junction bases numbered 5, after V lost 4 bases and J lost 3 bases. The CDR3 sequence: CASSTQGQHYGYTF. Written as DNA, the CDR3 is TGTGCCAGTAGTACGCAGGGACAGCACTATGGCTACACCTTC.

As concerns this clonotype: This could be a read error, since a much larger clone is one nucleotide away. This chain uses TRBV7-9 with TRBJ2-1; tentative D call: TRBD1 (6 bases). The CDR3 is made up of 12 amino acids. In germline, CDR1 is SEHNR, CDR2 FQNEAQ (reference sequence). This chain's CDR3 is CATIQGYNEQLF. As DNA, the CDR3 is TGTGCCACTATCCAGGGGTACAATGAGCAGTTATTC.

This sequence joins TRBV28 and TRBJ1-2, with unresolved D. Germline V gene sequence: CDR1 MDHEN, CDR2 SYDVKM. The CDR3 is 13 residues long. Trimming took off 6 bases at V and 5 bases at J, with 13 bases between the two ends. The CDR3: CASRGQWEYGYTF. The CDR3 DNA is TGTGCCAGCAGGGGTCAATGGGAGTATGGCTACACCTTC.

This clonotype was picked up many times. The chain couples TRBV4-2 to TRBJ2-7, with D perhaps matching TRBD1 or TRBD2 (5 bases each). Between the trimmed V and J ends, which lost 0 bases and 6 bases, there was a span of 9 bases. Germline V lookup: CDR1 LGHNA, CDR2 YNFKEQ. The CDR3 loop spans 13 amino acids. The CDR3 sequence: CASSQDWGSEQYF. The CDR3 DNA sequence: TGTGCCAGCAGCCAAGATTGGGGGAGCGAGCAGTACTTC.

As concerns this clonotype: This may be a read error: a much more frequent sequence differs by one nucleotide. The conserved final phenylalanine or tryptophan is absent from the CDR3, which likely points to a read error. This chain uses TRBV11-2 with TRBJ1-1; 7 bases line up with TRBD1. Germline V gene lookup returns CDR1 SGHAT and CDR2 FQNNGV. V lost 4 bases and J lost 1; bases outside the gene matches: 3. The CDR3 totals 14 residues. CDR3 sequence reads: CASSSRTGNTEAFL. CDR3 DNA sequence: TGTGCCAGCAGCTCCCGGACAGGGAACACTGAAGCTTTCTTG.

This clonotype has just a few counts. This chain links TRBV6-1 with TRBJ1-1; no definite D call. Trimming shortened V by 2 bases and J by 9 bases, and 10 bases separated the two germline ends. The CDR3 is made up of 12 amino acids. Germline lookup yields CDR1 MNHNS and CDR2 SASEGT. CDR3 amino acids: CASSERRQKAFF. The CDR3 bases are TGTGCCAGCAGTGAAAGGAGGCAGAAAGCTTTCTTT.

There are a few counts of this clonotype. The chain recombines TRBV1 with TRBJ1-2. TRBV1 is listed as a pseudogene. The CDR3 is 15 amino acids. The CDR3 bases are TGTGCCAGCAGGCCGATGGGGTCCACTAACTATGGCTACACCTTC. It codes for CASRPMGSTNYGYTF.

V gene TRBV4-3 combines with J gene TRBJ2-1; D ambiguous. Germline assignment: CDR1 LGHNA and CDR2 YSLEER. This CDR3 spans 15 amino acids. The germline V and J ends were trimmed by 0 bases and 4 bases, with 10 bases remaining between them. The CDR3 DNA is TGCGCCAGCAGCCAAGAGCCTACACAGTACAATGAGCAGTTCTTC. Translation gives CASSQEPTQYNEQFF.

CDR3 nucleotide sequence: TGTGCCAGCAGCTTAGAGGGGGAGCAGTTCTTC. Translating it yields CASSLEGEQFF. This chain uses TRBV5-6 with TRBJ2-1, with D perhaps TRBD1 or TRBD2 (5 bases each). The V end was cut by 2 bases, the J end by 10 bases, with 7 bases between. CDR1 and CDR2 (germline): SGHDT, YYEEEE. There are 11 residues in the CDR3.

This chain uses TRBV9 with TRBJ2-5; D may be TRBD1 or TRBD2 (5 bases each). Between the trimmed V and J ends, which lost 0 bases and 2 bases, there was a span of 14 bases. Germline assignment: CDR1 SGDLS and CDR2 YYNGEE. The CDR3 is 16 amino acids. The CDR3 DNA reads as TGTGCCAGCAGCGTAGGGTTGGGGGTAATTCAAGAGACCCAGTACTTC. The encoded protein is CASSVGLGVIQETQYF.

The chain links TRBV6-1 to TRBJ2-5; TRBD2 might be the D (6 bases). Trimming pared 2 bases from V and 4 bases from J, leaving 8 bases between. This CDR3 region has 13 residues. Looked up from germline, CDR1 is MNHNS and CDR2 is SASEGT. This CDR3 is CASSESGGETQYF. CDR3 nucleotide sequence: TGTGCCAGCAGTGAATCCGGGGGAGAGACCCAGTACTTC.

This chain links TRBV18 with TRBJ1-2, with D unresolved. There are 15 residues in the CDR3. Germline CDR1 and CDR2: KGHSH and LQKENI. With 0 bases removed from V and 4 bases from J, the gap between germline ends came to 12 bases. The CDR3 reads CASSPPLLGGYGYTF. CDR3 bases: TGTGCCAGCTCACCACCTCTTCTGGGCGGCTATGGCTACACCTTC.

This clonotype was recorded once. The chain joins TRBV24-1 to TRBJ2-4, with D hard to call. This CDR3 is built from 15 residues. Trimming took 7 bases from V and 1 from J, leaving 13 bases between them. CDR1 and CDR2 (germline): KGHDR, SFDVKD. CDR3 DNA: TGTGCCACCAGCGATAGGAGAGTTGCCAAAAACATTCAGTACTTC. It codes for CATSDRRVAKNIQYF.

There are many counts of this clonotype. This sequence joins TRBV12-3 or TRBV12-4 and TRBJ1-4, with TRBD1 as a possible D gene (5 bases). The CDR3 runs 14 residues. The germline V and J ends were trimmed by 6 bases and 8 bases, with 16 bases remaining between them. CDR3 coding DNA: TGTGCCAGCAGCCTAAAGGGGTCGGGGGAAAAACTGTTTTTT. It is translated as CASSLKGSGEKLFF.

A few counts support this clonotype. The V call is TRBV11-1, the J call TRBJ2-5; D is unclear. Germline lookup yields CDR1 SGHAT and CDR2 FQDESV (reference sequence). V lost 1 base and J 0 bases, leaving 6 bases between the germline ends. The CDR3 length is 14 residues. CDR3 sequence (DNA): TGTGCCAGCAGCTTAGGGGCTCACCAAGAGACCCAGTACTTC. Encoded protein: CASSLGAHQETQYF.

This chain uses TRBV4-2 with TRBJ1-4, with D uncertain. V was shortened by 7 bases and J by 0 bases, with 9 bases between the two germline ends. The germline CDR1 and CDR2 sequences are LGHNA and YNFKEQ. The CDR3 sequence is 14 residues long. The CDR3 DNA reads TGTGCCAGCACTAACATTGCAACTAATGAAAAACTGTTTTTT. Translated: CASTNIATNEKLFF.

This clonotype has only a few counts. The chain's CDR3 is CASSLSGDEFF. The CDR3 DNA sequence: TGTGCCAGCAGTTTATCAGGGGATGAGTTCTTC. V is TRBV12-3 or TRBV12-4 and J is TRBJ2-1, with D maybe TRBD1 (6 bases). V was cut by 2 bases and J by 14 bases, with 10 bases left in between. The CDR3 runs 11 residues.

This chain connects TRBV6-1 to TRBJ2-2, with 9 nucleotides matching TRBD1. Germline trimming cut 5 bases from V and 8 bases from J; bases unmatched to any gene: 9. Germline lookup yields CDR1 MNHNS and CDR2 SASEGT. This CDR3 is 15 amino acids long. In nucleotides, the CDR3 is TGTGCCAGCAGTCAGGGACAGGGCAAGCTAGGGGAGCTGTTTTTT. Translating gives CASSQGQGKLGELFF.

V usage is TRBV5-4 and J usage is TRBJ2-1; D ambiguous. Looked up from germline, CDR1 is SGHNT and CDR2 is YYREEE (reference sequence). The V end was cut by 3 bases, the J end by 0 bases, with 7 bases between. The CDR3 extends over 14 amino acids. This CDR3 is CASSSETSYNEQFF. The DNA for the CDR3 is TGTGCCAGCAGCTCTGAAACCTCCTACAATGAGCAGTTCTTC. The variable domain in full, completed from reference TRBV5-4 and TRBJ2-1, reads ETGVTQSPTHLIKTRGQQVTLRCSSQSGHNTVSWYQQALGQGPQFIFQYYREEENGRGNFPPRFSGLQFPNYSSELNVNALELDDSALYLCASSSETSYNEQFFGPGTRLTVL.

This chain's CDR3 is CASSGASGRSYNEQFF. In DNA, the CDR3 is TGCGCCAGCAGTGGGGCTAGCGGGAGATCATACAATGAGCAGTTCTTC. J is TRBJ2-1 and V is TRBV10-1, with 10 positions matching TRBD2. The V segment lost 4 bases and the J segment 4 bases; nucleotides outside the gene matches: 7. This CDR3 spans 16 amino acids. Per germline, CDR1 WNHNN and CDR2 SYGVQD (reference sequence).

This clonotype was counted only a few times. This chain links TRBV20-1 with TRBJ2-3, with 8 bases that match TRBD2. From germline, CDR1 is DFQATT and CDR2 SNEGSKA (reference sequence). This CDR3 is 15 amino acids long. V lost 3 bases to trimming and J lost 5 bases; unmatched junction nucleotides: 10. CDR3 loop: CSASAMGLGVDTQYF. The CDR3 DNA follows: TGCAGTGCTAGTGCTATGGGACTAGGTGTAGATACGCAGTATTTT.

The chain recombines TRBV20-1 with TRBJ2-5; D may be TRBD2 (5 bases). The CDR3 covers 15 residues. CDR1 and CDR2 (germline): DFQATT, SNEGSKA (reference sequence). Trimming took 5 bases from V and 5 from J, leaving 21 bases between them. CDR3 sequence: CSAPYRTGARETQYF. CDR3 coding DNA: TGCAGTGCTCCCTACCGGACTGGAGCGAGGGAGACCCAGTACTTC.